This T cell receptor (beta chain) is from a study of CD8 T cells in Susac syndrome. TCR beta was sequenced from blood CD8+ and CD4+ T cells. An amount of RNA that ranged from roughly 0.45 to 1 ug was reverse transcribed with random hexamers. Across 54 Vbeta and 13 Jbeta, immunoSEQ multiplex PCR amplified TCR beta CDR3. TCRdb re-called the immunoSEQ multiplex PCR reads through MiXCR, storing one row per CDR3 protein. This sample has 250,000 to 350,000 distinct CDR3 sequences, with 70% to 90% found just once. V was shortened by 0 bases and J by 2 bases, with 16 bases between the two germline ends. This CDR3 contains 17 residues. Germline CDR1 SGHRS, CDR2 YFSETQ.

The chain uses TRBV5-1 and TRBJ2-3; D might be TRBD2 (5 bases). Sequences were obtained from CD8+ T cells from PBMCs. The clonotype originates from a human donor with multiple sclerosis. The CDR3 protein is CASSLASMRVHTDTQYF. The DNA for the CDR3 is TGCGCCAGCAGCTTGGCATCCATGAGGGTGCACACAGATACGCAGTATTTT. Filled out from reference TRBV5-1 and TRBJ2-3, the complete variable domain reads KAGVTQTPRYLIKTRGQQVTLSCSPISGHRSVSWYQQTPGQGLQFLFEYFSETQRNKGNFPGRFSGRQFSNSRSEMNVSTLELGDSALYLCASSLASMRVHTDTQYFGPGTRLTVL.